This T cell receptor beta chain was observed in a study of Graves' ophthalmopathy and Graves' hyperthyroidism. The study, taken as a whole, reports: It was with 70.59% sensitivity and about 72% specificity that the model predicted ophthalmopathy progression.

Amplified TCR beta CDR3 regions were obtained using RNA transcripts as template. The workflow started with a first-round RT-PCR run with HTBI primers and then moved on to a second-round multiplex PCR. MiXCR was run by TCRdb on the multiplex PCR reads, yielding one entry per CDR3 protein. The table lists roughly 480,000 distinct CDR3 sequences, approximately 15% of them singletons. If patients had other autoimmune diseases, uncontrolled infections, pregnancy or lactation, they were excluded. This clonotype was observed a handful of times. The target antigen is unknown. Germline CDR1 reads LNHDA; CDR2 reads SQIVND (reference sequence). The CDR3 loop spans 16 amino acids. V was shortened by 2 bases and J by 1 base, with 12 bases between the two germline ends.

The sequence came from a woman in her 30s with Graves' ophthalmopathy. The chain has TRBV19 and TRBJ2-4; D is undetermined. Sequencing was carried out using blood. DNA for the CDR3: TGTGCCAGTAGTATATGGGGTCTGGGTGCCAAAAACATTCAGTACTTC. Translated, it gives CASSIWGLGAKNIQYF.